This TCR beta chain was profiled in a study of spatial heterogeneity in lung cancer. Time point meaning: sample taken at primary tumor resection. Regarding the study as a whole: Tumoral mutation counts were tracked by counts of expanded intratumoral alpha and beta TCRs.

TCRdb used MiXCR to reprocess the 5' RACE reads, holding one entry per CDR3 protein. Here the sample spans roughly 400 distinct CDR3 sequences, over 9.5% being singletons. This clonotype rates as medium-sized. Its antigen is unidentified. This beta chain turned up in a library designed for alpha chains; as an off-target read, its abundance says little. Sequencing was performed on lung tumor tissue, taken at surgery. The TCR was taken from a male donor with early-stage non-small cell lung cancer.

CDR3 amino acids: CASSQDLGGNTEAFF. CDR3 nucleotide sequence: TGTGCCAGCAGCCAAGATTTGGGAGGGAACACTGAAGCTTTCTTT. V usage is TRBV3-1 and J usage is TRBJ1-1; D call uncertain. Germline V gene data show CDR1 as LGHDT and CDR2 as YNNKEL (reference sequence). The CDR3 totals 15 residues. V lost 0 bases and J lost 1, with 9 bases in between.